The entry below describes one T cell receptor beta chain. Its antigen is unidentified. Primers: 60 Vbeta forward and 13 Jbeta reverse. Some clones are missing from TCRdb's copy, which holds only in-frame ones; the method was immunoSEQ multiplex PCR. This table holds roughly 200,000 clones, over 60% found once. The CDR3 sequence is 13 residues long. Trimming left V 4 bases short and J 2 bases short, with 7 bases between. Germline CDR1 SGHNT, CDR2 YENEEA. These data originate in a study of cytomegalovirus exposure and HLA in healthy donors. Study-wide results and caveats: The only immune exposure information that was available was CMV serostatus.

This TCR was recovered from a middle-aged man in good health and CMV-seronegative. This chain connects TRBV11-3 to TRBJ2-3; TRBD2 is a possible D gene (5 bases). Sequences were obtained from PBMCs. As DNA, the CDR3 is TGTGCCAGCAGCTCCCGGGACACAGATACGCAGTATTTT. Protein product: CASSSRDTDTQYF.